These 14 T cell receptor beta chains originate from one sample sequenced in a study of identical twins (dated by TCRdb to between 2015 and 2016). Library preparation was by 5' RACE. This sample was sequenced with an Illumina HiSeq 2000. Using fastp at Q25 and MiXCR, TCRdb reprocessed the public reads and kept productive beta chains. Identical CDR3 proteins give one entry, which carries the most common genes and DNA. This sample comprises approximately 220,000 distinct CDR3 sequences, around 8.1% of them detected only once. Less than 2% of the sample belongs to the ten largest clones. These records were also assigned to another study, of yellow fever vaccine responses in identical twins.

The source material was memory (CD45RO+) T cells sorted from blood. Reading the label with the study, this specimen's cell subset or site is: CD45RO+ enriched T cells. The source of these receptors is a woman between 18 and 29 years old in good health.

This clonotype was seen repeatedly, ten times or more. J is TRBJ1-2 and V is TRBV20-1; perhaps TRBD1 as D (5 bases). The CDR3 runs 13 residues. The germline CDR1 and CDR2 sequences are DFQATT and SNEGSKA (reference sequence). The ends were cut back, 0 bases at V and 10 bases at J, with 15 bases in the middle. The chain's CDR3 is CSARDSGGRDYTF. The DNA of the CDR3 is TGCAGTGCTAGAGATAGCGGGGGTCGAGACTACACCTTC.

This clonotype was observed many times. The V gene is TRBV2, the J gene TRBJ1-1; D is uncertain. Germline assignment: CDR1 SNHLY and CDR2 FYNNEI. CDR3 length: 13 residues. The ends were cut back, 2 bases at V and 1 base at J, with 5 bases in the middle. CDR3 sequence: CASSEQTNTEAFF. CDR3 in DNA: TGTGCCAGCAGTGAACAGACGAACACTGAAGCTTTCTTT.

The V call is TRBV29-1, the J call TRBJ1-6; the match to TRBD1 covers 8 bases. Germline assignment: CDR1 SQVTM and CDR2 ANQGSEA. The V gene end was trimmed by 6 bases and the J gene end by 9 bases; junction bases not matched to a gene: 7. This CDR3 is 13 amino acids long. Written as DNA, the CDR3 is TGCAGCGTCCGGACAGGGTTGGCTTCACCCCTCCACTTT. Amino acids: CSVRTGLASPLHF.

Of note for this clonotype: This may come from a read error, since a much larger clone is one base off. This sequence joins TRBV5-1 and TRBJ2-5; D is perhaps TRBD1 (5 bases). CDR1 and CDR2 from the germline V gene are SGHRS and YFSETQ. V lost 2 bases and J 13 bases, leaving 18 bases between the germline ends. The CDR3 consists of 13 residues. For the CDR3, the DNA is TGCGCCAGCAGCTTCACAGGTTCAACGATCCTGTACTTC. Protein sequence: CASSFTGSTILYF.

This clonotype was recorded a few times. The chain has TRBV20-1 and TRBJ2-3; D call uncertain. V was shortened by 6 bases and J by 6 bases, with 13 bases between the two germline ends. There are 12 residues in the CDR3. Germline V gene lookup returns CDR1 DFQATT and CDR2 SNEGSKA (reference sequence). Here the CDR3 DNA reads TGCAGTGCCCTATACCGGAAGGATACGCAGTATTTT. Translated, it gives CSALYRKDTQYF.

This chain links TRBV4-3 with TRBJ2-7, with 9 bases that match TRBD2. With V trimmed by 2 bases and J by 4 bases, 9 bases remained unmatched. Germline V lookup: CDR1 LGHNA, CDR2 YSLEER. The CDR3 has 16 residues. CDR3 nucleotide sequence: TGCGCCAGCAGCCAATTAGCGGGAGTACCCACTTACGAGCAGTACTTC. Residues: CASSQLAGVPTYEQYF.

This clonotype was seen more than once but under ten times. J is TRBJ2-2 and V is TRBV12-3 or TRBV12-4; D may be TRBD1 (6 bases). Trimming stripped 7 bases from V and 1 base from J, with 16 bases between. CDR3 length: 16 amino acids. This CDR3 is CASTTSRDKNTGELFF. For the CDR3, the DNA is TGTGCCAGCACCACTTCCCGGGACAAGAACACCGGGGAGCTGTTTTTT.

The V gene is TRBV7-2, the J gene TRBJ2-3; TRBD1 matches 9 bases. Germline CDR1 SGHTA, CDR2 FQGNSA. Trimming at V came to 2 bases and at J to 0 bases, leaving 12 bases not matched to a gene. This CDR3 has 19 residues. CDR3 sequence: CASSLPGQGEYTSTDTQYF. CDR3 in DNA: TGTGCCAGCAGCTTACCGGGACAGGGCGAATATACTAGCACAGATACGCAGTATTTT. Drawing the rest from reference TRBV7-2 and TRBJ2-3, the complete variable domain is GAGVSQSPSNKVTEKGKDVELRCDPISGHTALYWYRQSLGQGLEFLIYFQGNSAPDKSGLPSDRFSAERTGGSVSTLTIQRTQQEDSAVYLCASSLPGQGEYTSTDTQYFGPGTRLTVL.

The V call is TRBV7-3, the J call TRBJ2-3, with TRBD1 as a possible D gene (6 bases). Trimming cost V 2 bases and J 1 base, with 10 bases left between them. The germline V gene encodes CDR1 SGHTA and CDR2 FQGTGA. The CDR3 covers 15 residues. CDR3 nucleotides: TGTGCCAGCAGCTTAGCAGGGGATCGCACAGATACGCAGTATTTT. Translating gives CASSLAGDRTDTQYF.

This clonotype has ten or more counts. CDR3 loop: CASSPLSVTGELFF. The CDR3 coding sequence is TGTGCCAGCAGCCCGCTTAGCGTAACCGGGGAGCTGTTTTTT. The V and J genes are TRBV7-9 and TRBJ2-2; D is possibly TRBD2 (5 bases). The CDR3 loop spans 14 amino acids. Germline CDR1 is SEHNR and CDR2 is FQNEAQ (reference sequence). Trimming took off 5 bases at V and 5 bases at J, with 12 bases between the two ends. Full variable domain (missing parts from reference TRBV7-9 and TRBJ2-2): DTGVSQNPRHKITKRGQNVTFRCDPISEHNRLYWYRQTLGQGPEFLTYFQNEAQLEKSRLLSDRFSAERPKGSFSTLEIQRTEQGDSAMYLCASSPLSVTGELFFGEGSRLTVL.

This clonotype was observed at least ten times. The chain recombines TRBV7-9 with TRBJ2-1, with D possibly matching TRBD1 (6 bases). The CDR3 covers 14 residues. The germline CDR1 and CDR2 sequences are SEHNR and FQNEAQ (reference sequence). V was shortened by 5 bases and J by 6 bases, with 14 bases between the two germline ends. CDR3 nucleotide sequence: TGTGCCAGCAGCATCCTTTTAGGGGGCAATGAGCAGTTCTTC. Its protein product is CASSILLGGNEQFF.

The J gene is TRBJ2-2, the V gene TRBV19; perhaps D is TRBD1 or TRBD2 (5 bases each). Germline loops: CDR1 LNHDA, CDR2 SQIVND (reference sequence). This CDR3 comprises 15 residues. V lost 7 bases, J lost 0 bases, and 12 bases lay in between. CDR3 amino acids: CASNWGRANTGELFF. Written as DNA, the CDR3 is TGTGCCAGTAATTGGGGGAGAGCGAACACCGGGGAGCTGTTTTTT.

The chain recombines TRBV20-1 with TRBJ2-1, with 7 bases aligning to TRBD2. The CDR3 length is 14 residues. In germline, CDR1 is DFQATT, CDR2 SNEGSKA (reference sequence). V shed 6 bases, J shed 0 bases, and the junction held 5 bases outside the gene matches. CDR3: CSAGPSGSYNEQFF. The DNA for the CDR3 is TGCAGTGCGGGCCCTAGCGGCTCCTACAATGAGCAGTTCTTC.

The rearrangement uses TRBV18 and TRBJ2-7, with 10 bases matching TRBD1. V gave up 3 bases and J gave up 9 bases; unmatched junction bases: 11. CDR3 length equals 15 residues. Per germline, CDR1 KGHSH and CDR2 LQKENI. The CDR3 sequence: CASSPSGQGTSGQYF. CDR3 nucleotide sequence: TGTGCCAGCTCACCTTCGGGACAGGGGACCTCCGGGCAGTACTTC.